This T cell receptor (beta chain) was sequenced for a study of read filtering for tumor transcriptome and immune sequencing. The wider study: RNA-seq yielded only about 75 to 1,300 TCR reads, IR-seq about 4 to 10.27 million.

This clonotype has ten or more counts. Its target is not known. Bone marrow was sampled from every patient at the time of active disease. The study, taken as a whole, reports: The CD138-negative fraction was mixed bone marrow immune cells, not pure T cells. In IR-seq, single-read clonotypes were about 80% of clonotypes but approximately 4% of reads.

With V trimmed by 5 bases and J by 7 bases, 19 bases remained unmatched. Germline V gene data show CDR1 as MNHGY and CDR2 as SVAAGI. The CDR3 is 19 residues long. From 350 to 500 ng of RNA, a library with molecular barcoded alpha/delta and beta/gamma adaptors was made. From the reads, TCRdb called clonotypes with MiXCR, one entry per CDR3 protein. The repertoire holds 40,000 to 50,000 distinct CDR3 sequences, with less than 20% as singletons. The chain links TRBV6-9 to TRBJ2-3; 12 bases fit TRBD2. Sequencing was done on a sample of a population of CD138-negative cells sorted from bone marrow. This TCR derives from a donor at least 40 years old with multiple myeloma. The chain's CDR3 is CASSPTSGRFLRRPNTQYF. The CDR3 bases are TGTGCCAGCAGTCCCACTAGCGGGAGGTTTTTAAGAAGGCCGAATACGCAGTATTTT.